The 9 T cell receptor beta chains below were found in one sample sequenced in a study of blood T cell repertoires in COVID-19 (dated by TCRdb to 2020 to 2021). The library was produced with the immunoSEQ multiplex PCR assay. Entries here come from immuneACCESS through TCRdb and include only in-frame sequences with V and J called. Some clones fail to appear in such tables; in the studies checked, an unresolved V gene covers under half of the shortfall, and the cause of the remainder is unknown. For this sample there are approximately 350,000 clones; roughly 90% appear just once. In total, the top ten clones hold 6% to 8% of the sample. The sequenced sample was peripheral blood. The receptor source for this set is a woman in her seventies with COVID-19, enrolled during active disease.

The V call is TRBV18, the J call TRBJ1-2, with TRBD1 identical over 8 bases. Germline lookup yields CDR1 KGHSH and CDR2 LQKENI. The length of the CDR3 is 14 residues. After removal of 5 bases from V and 7 bases from J, the junction contained 9 bases not matched to a gene. The CDR3 sequence: CASSSLTGVSGYTF. CDR3 nucleotides: TGTGCCAGCTCATCACTGACAGGGGTGAGTGGCTACACCTTC.

V is TRBV11-2 and J is TRBJ2-1; D may be TRBD1 (5 bases). Germline-derived CDR1 and CDR2 are SGHAT and FQNNGV. CDR3 size: 13 residues. The V end lost 5 bases, the J end lost 5 bases, and 10 bases lay between the germline ends. CDR3 loop: CASSADSHNEQFF. DNA for the CDR3: TGTGCCAGCAGCGCCGACAGTCACAATGAGCAGTTCTTC.

This chain uses TRBV7-2 with TRBJ1-1; 7 bases fit TRBD1. Germline V CDR1 and CDR2: SGHTA, FQGNSA. With 5 bases clipped from V and 8 bases from J, the junction kept 8 bases outside the gene matches. The CDR3 has 13 residues. The CDR3 nucleotides are TGTGCCAGCAGCCCGGGACAGTTAAGGGAAGCTTTCTTT. Translating gives CASSPGQLREAFF.

V is TRBV6-1 and J is TRBJ2-2; maybe TRBD2 (6 bases). Trimming took 0 bases from V and 6 from J, leaving 14 bases between them. The germline V gene has CDR1 MNHNS and CDR2 SASEGT. The CDR3 is 16 amino acids. The CDR3 reads CASSEARGLPPGELFF. In nucleotides, the CDR3 is TGTGCCAGCAGTGAAGCGCGGGGACTCCCTCCCGGGGAGCTGTTTTTT.

The chain uses TRBV6-4 and TRBJ1-1; D not resolved. Germline assignment: CDR1 MRHNA and CDR2 SNTAGT. The CDR3 runs to 13 residues. Trimming stripped 3 bases from V and 5 bases from J, with 10 bases between. Here the CDR3 reads CASSETVGTEAFF. The CDR3 coding sequence is TGTGCCAGCAGTGAAACAGTTGGGACTGAAGCTTTCTTT.

This clone has a single count. The chain carries TRBV11-2 and TRBJ1-1, with D uncertain. The germline V gene has CDR1 SGHAT and CDR2 FQNNGV. This CDR3 spans 15 amino acids. V was clipped by 5 bases and J by 4 bases, with 17 bases between them. The chain's CDR3 is CASSPPGAHFTEAFF. CDR3 nucleotide sequence: TGTGCCAGCAGCCCCCCCGGTGCTCACTTCACTGAAGCTTTCTTT.

The rearrangement uses TRBV7-2 and TRBJ1-1, with TRBD1 identical over 9 bases. The CDR3 totals 14 residues. Germline CDR1 SGHTA, CDR2 FQGNSA. V was clipped by 3 bases and J by 5 bases; unmatched bases: 4. This CDR3 is CASSFTGGATEAFF. DNA of the CDR3: TGTGCCAGCAGCTTTACAGGGGGCGCGACTGAAGCTTTCTTT.

The chain combines TRBV7-2 with TRBJ2-3; 10 bases align to TRBD2. Germline assignment: CDR1 SGHTA and CDR2 FQGNSA. The CDR3 totals 15 residues. J gave up 2 bases and V 4 bases, and 3 bases lay outside the gene matches. The CDR3 DNA sequence: TGTGCCAGCAGCTGGAGCGGGGGGGTCACAGATACGCAGTATTTT. It encodes CASSWSGGVTDTQYF.

J is TRBJ2-6 and V is TRBV7-3; 8 nucleotides agree with TRBD1. Germline lookup yields CDR1 SGHTA and CDR2 FQGTGA. V was pared by 6 bases and J by 0 bases, with 19 bases of the junction left unmatched. The CDR3 is 21 residues long. The CDR3 DNA reads TGTGCCAGCAGGCTCGGGGACAACAGGGGGTCCAAAGGCTCTGGGGCCAACGTCCTGACTTTC. This codes for CASRLGDNRGSKGSGANVLTF. The full variable domain, rest sourced from reference TRBV7-3 and TRBJ2-6, is GAGVSQTPSNKVTEKGKYVELRCDPISGHTALYWYRQSLGQGPEFLIYFQGTGAADDSGLPNDRFFAVRPEGSVSTLKIQRTERGDSAVYLCASRLGDNRGSKGSGANVLTFGAGSRLTVL.